Following are 32 T cell receptor beta chains from one sample sequenced in a study of T-cell memory formation after mild COVID-19. TCRdb itself ran the 5' RACE reads through MiXCR, one entry per CDR3 protein. Among 250,000 to 350,000 distinct CDR3 sequences listed, under 20% were seen once. The specimen was PBMCs or a T cell subset sorted from them (not recorded which). These receptors all stem from a man in his late teens or twenties who had mild COVID-19 (a few samples of this study predate the infection). Cell type and time point are not known.

This clonotype was detected only a few times. The gene calls are TRBV20-1 and TRBJ2-1, with D possibly TRBD2 on 7 matching bases. V gave up 3 bases and J gave up 6 bases, with 12 bases separating them. The CDR3 is 13 residues long. Germline V gene sequence: CDR1 DFQATT, CDR2 SNEGSKA (reference sequence). CDR3 coding DNA: TGCAGTGCTAGTCGGGGGGCTTTCAATGAGCAGTTCTTC. Translating gives CSASRGAFNEQFF.

This clonotype was counted only a few times. This sequence joins TRBV12-3 or TRBV12-4 and TRBJ2-7; the D gene is possibly TRBD2 (6 bases). Trimming cost V 8 bases and J 6 bases, with 11 bases left between them. The CDR3 is 11 amino acids. CDR3 residues: CASGGLGEQYF. The CDR3 DNA follows: TGTGCCAGCGGGGGACTCGGCGAGCAGTACTTC.

The chain joins TRBV27 to TRBJ2-1; D uncertain. From germline, CDR1 is MNHEY and CDR2 SMNVEV (reference sequence). V gave up 5 bases and J gave up 8 bases, with 13 bases separating them. The CDR3 length is 13 residues. The CDR3 coding sequence is TGTGCCAGCAGTCCCTTAGTGACCGATGAGCAGTTCTTC. Translated: CASSPLVTDEQFF.

This clonotype was observed a handful of times. The rearrangement joins TRBV19 to TRBJ1-4, with 7 bases that match TRBD1. The germline CDR1 and CDR2 sequences are LNHDA and SQIVND (reference sequence). The CDR3 runs 14 residues. The V segment lost 6 bases and the J segment 6 bases; nucleotides outside the gene matches: 7. CDR3: CASSPRDSYEKLFF. The DNA of the CDR3 is TGTGCCAGTAGCCCCCGGGACAGCTATGAAAAACTGTTTTTT.

This clonotype was counted between two and nine times. This chain joins TRBV9 and TRBJ2-7; D is perhaps TRBD1 or TRBD2 (5 bases each). Germline CDR1 reads SGDLS; CDR2 reads YYNGEE. This CDR3 has 13 amino acids. Between the trimmed V and J ends, which lost 0 bases and 4 bases, there was a span of 8 bases. This CDR3 reads CASSVGDGYEQYF. The CDR3 DNA reads TGTGCCAGCAGCGTAGGGGACGGGTACGAGCAGTACTTC.

This clonotype was counted at least ten times. The CDR3, as DNA: TGTGCCAGCAGCTCTGACAGGGGCCACGAGCAGTACTTC. It is translated as CASSSDRGHEQYF. The V and J genes are TRBV7-3 and TRBJ2-7; 8 bases are shared with TRBD1. This CDR3 region has 13 residues. Germline V gene lookup returns CDR1 SGHTA and CDR2 FQGTGA. The trim removed 4 bases at V and 5 bases at J, leaving 4 bases unmatched.

This clonotype was seen repeatedly, ten times or more. The chain carries TRBV5-1 and TRBJ2-1, with 10 bases aligning to TRBD1. The V gene end was trimmed by 0 bases and the J gene end by 2 bases; junction bases not matched to a gene: 5. The CDR3 is made up of 17 amino acids. Looked up from germline, CDR1 is SGHRS and CDR2 is YFSETQ. This CDR3 is CASSLEGQGSPYNEQFF. CDR3 nucleotides: TGCGCCAGCAGCTTGGAGGGACAGGGGTCCCCCTACAATGAGCAGTTCTTC.

The chain is built from TRBV12-3 or TRBV12-4 and TRBJ2-1; TRBD2 aligns across 7 bases. The CDR3 length is 16 residues. Trimming cost V 3 bases and J 0 bases; bases outside gene matches: 5. CDR3 loop: CASSLGGTSSYNEQFF. CDR3 in DNA: TGTGCCAGCAGTTTGGGGGGGACTTCCTCCTACAATGAGCAGTTCTTC.

This clonotype has more than one count but fewer than ten. This chain connects TRBV5-1 to TRBJ2-5; D is possibly TRBD2 (5 bases). The length of the CDR3 is 15 residues. Germline V gives CDR1 SGHRS, CDR2 YFSETQ. V lost 0 bases to trimming and J lost 5 bases, with 14 bases between them. The CDR3: CASSLELDLPETQYF. The CDR3 DNA follows: TGCGCCAGCAGCTTGGAACTAGACCTCCCTGAGACCCAGTACTTC.

A few counts support this clonotype. V gene TRBV5-1 combines with J gene TRBJ2-1; D may correspond to TRBD1 or TRBD2 (5 bases each). Germline CDR1 SGHRS, CDR2 YFSETQ. CDR3 length: 14 residues. The V end was cut by 1 base, the J end by 2 bases, with 7 bases between. The CDR3 DNA reads as TGCGCCAGCAGCTTGATGGGGGCCTACAATGAGCAGTTCTTC. Protein product: CASSLMGAYNEQFF.

This chain connects TRBV11-3 to TRBJ2-5, with D possibly TRBD1 on 6 matching bases. The CDR3 has 15 residues. CDR1 and CDR2 (germline): SGHNT, YENEEA. Deletions cut 5 bases from V and 5 bases from J, with 18 bases between. This CDR3 reads CASSTSKQGRETQYF. The CDR3, as DNA: TGTGCCAGCAGCACCAGTAAACAGGGTAGGGAGACCCAGTACTTC. Drawing the rest from reference TRBV11-3 and TRBJ2-5, the complete variable domain is EAGVVQSPRYKIIEKKQPVAFWCNPISGHNTLYWYLQNLGQGPELLIRYENEEAVDDSQLPKDRFSAERLKGVDSTLKIQPAELGDSAVYLCASSTSKQGRETQYFGPGTRLLVL.

This clonotype was counted a few times. CDR3 sequence (DNA): TGTGCCAGCAGGAGTAGCAGCACAGATACGCAGTATTTT. Its protein is CASRSSSTDTQYF. The rearrangement links TRBV11-2 to TRBJ2-3, with no clear D. V lost 6 bases and J 0 bases, leaving 7 bases between the germline ends. This CDR3 region has 13 residues. Looked up from germline, CDR1 is SGHAT and CDR2 is FQNNGV.

This clonotype was counted only a few times. This chain links TRBV6-2 or TRBV6-3 with TRBJ2-3; 9 bases are shared with TRBD1. Trimming cost V 7 bases and J 5 bases; bases outside gene matches: 7. Germline lookup yields CDR1 MNHEY and CDR2 SVGEGT. CDR3 length: 14 amino acids. The CDR3 DNA reads TGTGCCAGCACCAAACAGGGGGCAGGAGATACGCAGTATTTT. It is translated as CASTKQGAGDTQYF.

The chain uses TRBV29-1 and TRBJ2-3; D call uncertain. The CDR3 covers 14 residues. The germline V gene encodes CDR1 SQVTM and CDR2 ANQGSEA. Trimming cost V 4 bases and J 0 bases, with 11 bases left between them. The CDR3 sequence is CSVGFARSTDTQYF. The CDR3 DNA follows: TGCAGCGTTGGGTTCGCGAGAAGCACAGATACGCAGTATTTT.

This chain joins TRBV24-1 and TRBJ2-3, with D hard to call. V was trimmed by 4 bases and J by 5 bases, leaving 9 bases between them. The CDR3 sequence is 13 residues long. Germline values: CDR1 KGHDR, CDR2 SFDVKD. The CDR3 DNA reads TGTGCCACCAGTGACTCTCGAATAGATACGCAGTATTTT. Protein product: CATSDSRIDTQYF.

This clonotype was recorded many times. This rearrangement joins TRBV20-1 to TRBJ1-1, with TRBD1 matching over 7 bases. V lost 0 bases and J lost 3; bases outside the gene matches: 1. The germline CDR1 and CDR2 sequences are DFQATT and SNEGSKA (reference sequence). The CDR3 contains 13 residues. CDR3 sequence (DNA): TGCAGTGCTAGAGAGCAGGGGGACACTGAAGCTTTCTTT. Translation gives CSAREQGDTEAFF.

The CDR3 region has the DNA TGTGCCAGCAGCGTCGGAGGTTACGAGCAGTTCTTC. This translates into CASSVGGYEQFF. This chain joins TRBV9 and TRBJ2-1; D might be TRBD2 (5 bases). Trimming pared 2 bases from V and 10 bases from J, leaving 10 bases between. Germline CDR1 is SGDLS and CDR2 is YYNGEE. This CDR3 region has 12 residues.

This clonotype was seen a few times. This chain links TRBV7-2 with TRBJ2-3, with D unclear. Looked up from germline, CDR1 is SGHTA and CDR2 is FQGNSA. The CDR3 sequence is 12 residues long. V dropped 5 bases and J dropped 1 base, with 4 bases sitting between them. The CDR3 nucleotides read TGTGCCAGCAGCATAGGCACAGATACGCAGTATTTT. Its protein product is CASSIGTDTQYF.

This clonotype came up a few times. The chain joins TRBV5-1 to TRBJ2-6; weak D call: TRBD2 (7 bases). The V and J ends lost 2 bases and 2 bases respectively, with 11 bases between them. Per the germline V gene, CDR1 is SGHRS and CDR2 is YFSETQ. This CDR3 spans 16 amino acids. CDR3 DNA sequence: TGCGCCAGCAGCTTCGGGGGGCTTCCTGGGGCCAACGTCCTGACTTTC. This codes for CASSFGGLPGANVLTF.

This clonotype showed up many times. The chain combines TRBV5-1 with TRBJ2-7; 8 positions match TRBD2. This CDR3 has 14 residues. Germline V gene data show CDR1 as SGHRS and CDR2 as YFSETQ. V shed 3 bases, J shed 2 bases, and the junction held 4 bases outside the gene matches. In DNA, the CDR3 is TGCGCCAGCAGCTCCGGCGGGGGGACCTACGAGCAGTACTTC. Its translation is CASSSGGGTYEQYF.

This clonotype came up once. This rearrangement joins TRBV12-3 or TRBV12-4 to TRBJ2-1; 7 bases line up with TRBD1. This CDR3 region has 15 residues. V lost 6 bases and J lost 3; bases outside the gene matches: 8. The DNA of the CDR3 is TGTGCCAGCAGACGCGGTCAGGGGGTCTACAATGAGCAGTTCTTC. Protein product: CASRRGQGVYNEQFF.

The chain is built from TRBV5-1 and TRBJ2-2, with TRBD1 as a possible D gene (5 bases). V lost 0 bases and J 4 bases, leaving 16 bases between the germline ends. The V gene's germline CDR1 is SGHRS and CDR2 YFSETQ. CDR3 length equals 17 residues. DNA for the CDR3: TGCGCCAGCAGCTTGGCAGAGACAGTGGTGGGCACCGGGGAGCTGTTTTTT. Translation gives CASSLAETVVGTGELFF.

This clonotype appeared a few times. The chain employs TRBV18 and TRBJ2-1; no clear D. Germline assignment: CDR1 KGHSH and CDR2 LQKENI. The CDR3 runs to 16 residues. Trimming left V 3 bases short and J 0 bases short, with 12 bases between. In DNA, the CDR3 is TGTGCCAGCTCACCGTCAGCTTCAAGCTCCTACAATGAGCAGTTCTTC. This sequence encodes CASSPSASSSYNEQFF.

The rearrangement uses TRBV30 and TRBJ2-5; TRBD2 is a possible D gene (5 bases). Trimming removed 0 bases from V and 7 bases from J, with 15 bases in between. The germline V gene has CDR1 GTSNPN and CDR2 SVGIG (reference sequence). The length of the CDR3 is 14 residues. The CDR3 reads CAWSVVAGVPTQYF. In DNA, the CDR3 is TGTGCCTGGAGTGTAGTGGCCGGGGTCCCGACCCAGTACTTC.

The chain joins TRBV12-3 or TRBV12-4 to TRBJ1-1; the match to TRBD1 covers 9 bases. V was clipped by 4 bases and J by 4 bases; unmatched bases: 1. The CDR3 spans 13 residues. The DNA for the CDR3 is TGTGCCAGCAGTTCGGACAGGGGCACTGAAGCTTTCTTT. It encodes CASSSDRGTEAFF.

This chain joins TRBV29-1 and TRBJ1-1; 8 nucleotides match TRBD1. The V gene's germline CDR1 is SQVTM and CDR2 ANQGSEA. The junction had 4 bases not matched to a gene; V was cut back by 0 bases and J by 7 bases. The CDR3 extends over 13 amino acids. This chain's CDR3 is CSVEDRTGSEAFF. The DNA of the CDR3 is TGCAGCGTTGAAGATCGGACAGGGAGTGAAGCTTTCTTT.

A few counts support this clonotype. The chain combines TRBV20-1 with TRBJ2-1; 8 nucleotides align to TRBD1. With V trimmed by 5 bases and J by 9 bases, 12 bases remained unmatched. The CDR3 is made up of 14 amino acids. Germline loops: CDR1 DFQATT, CDR2 SNEGSKA (reference sequence). CDR3 region: CSAPDRARLGEQFF. CDR3 bases: TGCAGTGCTCCGGACAGGGCTAGGCTCGGTGAGCAGTTCTTC.

This clonotype was found a few times. The CDR3 spells CASTAGANTGELFF. The CDR3, as DNA: TGCGCCAGCACAGCGGGGGCGAACACCGGGGAGCTGTTTTTT. The J gene is TRBJ2-2, the V gene TRBV5-1; 8 positions match TRBD2. This CDR3 spans 14 amino acids. V lost 6 bases to trimming and J lost 0 bases; unmatched junction nucleotides: 1. Germline V CDR1 and CDR2: SGHRS, YFSETQ.

The V gene is TRBV15, the J gene TRBJ2-7; the match to TRBD1 covers 10 bases. CDR3 length: 15 amino acids. Germline-derived CDR1 and CDR2 are LNHNV and YYDKDF (reference sequence). V shed 1 base, J shed 6 bases, and the junction held 6 bases outside the gene matches. In DNA, the CDR3 is TGTGCCACCAGCAGAGGTGGGACAGGGGAACGCGAGCAGTACGTC. Protein: CATSRGGTGEREQYV.

Only a few counts were recorded for this clonotype. The rearrangement joins TRBV28 to TRBJ1-1, with D possibly matching TRBD1 (5 bases). From germline, CDR1 is MDHEN and CDR2 SYDVKM. This CDR3 spans 14 amino acids. V was clipped by 2 bases and J by 3 bases, with 10 bases between them. CDR3 coding DNA: TGTGCCAGCAGTTTAGCGAGGGACGACACTGAAGCTTTCTTT. It yields the protein CASSLARDDTEAFF. The full variable domain, rest sourced from reference TRBV28 and TRBJ1-1, is DVKVTQSSRYLVKRTGEKVFLECVQDMDHENMFWYRQDPGLGLRLIYFSYDVKMKEKGDIPEGYSVSREKKERFSLILESASTNQTSMYLCASSLARDDTEAFFGQGTRLTVV.

This clonotype was seen more than once but under ten times. This chain uses TRBV5-6 with TRBJ2-7; D perhaps matches TRBD2 (6 bases). V lost 2 bases, J lost 6 bases, and 15 bases lay in between. CDR3 size: 14 residues. Looked up from germline, CDR1 is SGHDT and CDR2 is YYEEEE. This chain's CDR3 is CASSFPGRGTEQYV. The CDR3 DNA follows: TGTGCCAGCAGCTTCCCAGGCCGCGGGACCGAGCAGTACGTC.

The chain uses TRBV5-1 and TRBJ1-1; 7 bases fit TRBD1. J was trimmed by 4 bases and V by 5 bases; bases with no gene match: 8. Per germline, CDR1 SGHRS and CDR2 YFSETQ. This CDR3 has 14 amino acids. CDR3 protein: CASRPLGQSTEAFF. The CDR3 nucleotides are TGCGCCAGCAGACCACTGGGACAGAGCACTGAAGCTTTCTTT.